These 3 T cell receptor beta chains were sequenced from one sample in a study of shared clonotypes between healthy human individuals. Generated by immunoSEQ multiplex PCR, the TCRdb table keeps only in-frame clones and is missing some. The data contain under 2,500,000 clones, more than 90% of them seen just once; the ten biggest clones take up 0.1% to 0.15%. Sequenced sample: naive CD4+ T cells sorted from blood. Indicated subset: CD45RA+ positively selected. These receptors were taken from a man aged 18 to 30 in good health.

The rearrangement links TRBV10-1 to TRBJ2-1, with a possible D match to TRBD2 (6 bases). Per the germline V gene, CDR1 is WNHNN and CDR2 is SYGVQD (reference sequence). Trimming took 3 bases from V and 0 from J, leaving 9 bases between them. This CDR3 is 15 amino acids long. The CDR3 nucleotides are TGCGCCAGCAGTGAAACGCGGGACTCCTACAATGAGCAGTTCTTC. Protein sequence: CASSETRDSYNEQFF.

The rearrangement uses TRBV7-8 and TRBJ1-6; 9 nucleotides match TRBD1. Germline loops: CDR1 SGHVS, CDR2 FQNEAQ. Germline trimming cut 4 bases from V and 7 bases from J; bases unmatched to any gene: 5. CDR3 size: 15 residues. For the CDR3, the DNA is TGTGCCAGCAGCTCCAGACAGGGGGTCAATTCACCCCTCCACTTT. This gives the protein CASSSRQGVNSPLHF.

A word on this clone: Other nucleotide sequences from this sample produce the same CDR3. The chain is built from TRBV19 and TRBJ1-3; D may be TRBD1 (5 bases). Per the germline V gene, CDR1 is LNHDA and CDR2 is SQIVND (reference sequence). The CDR3 covers 15 residues. V dropped 1 base and J dropped 1 base, with 8 bases sitting between them. In nucleotides, the CDR3 is TGTGCCAGTAGTATAGGGGGCAGATCTGGAAACACCATATATTTT. This gives the protein CASSIGGRSGNTIYF.